This T cell receptor beta chain derives from a study of T cells in Graves' hyperthyroidism and ophthalmopathy. Broader study findings: Blood shared most expanded thyroid clonotypes above 0.001.

Regarding this clonotype: What it binds is unknown.

V shed 5 bases and J shed 4 bases, with 17 bases lying between them. The CDR3 consists of 15 residues. Germline loops: CDR1 SGHDN, CDR2 FVKESK. There were TCR beta CDR3 regions amplified from RNA transcripts. First-round RT-PCR of the TCR CDR3 relied on the HTBI primer set. Each CDR3 protein is one row after TCRdb ran MiXCR on the multiplex PCR reads. Of around 570,000 distinct CDR3 sequences listed, 15% to 20% were seen once; the top ten hold about 45%. Sequencing was done on a sample of blood. This clonotype originated in a man in his forties with Graves' ophthalmopathy. This sequence joins TRBV14 and TRBJ2-5; D perhaps matches TRBD2 (5 bases). The CDR3 DNA reads TGTGCCAGCAGCGGATTACTAGGCCCGTCAGAGACCCAGTACTTC. Translated, it gives CASSGLLGPSETQYF.